These 5 T cell receptor beta chains came from one sample sequenced in a study of T cell responses to AZD1222 COVID-19 vaccine. Assay: immunoSEQ multiplex PCR; the TCRdb copy retains only in-frame clones and omits some. The table has fewer than 110,000 clones, 70% to 90% seen once. The sample consisted of peripheral blood, taken on day 0 of AZD1222 vaccination. Every receptor here comes from an adult in good health.

The chain is built from TRBV27 and TRBJ1-1; D may be TRBD1 (5 bases). V shed 2 bases and J shed 7 bases, with 17 bases lying between them. The CDR3 is 15 amino acids. Germline lookup yields CDR1 MNHEY and CDR2 SMNVEV (reference sequence). DNA for the CDR3: TGTGCCAGCAGTTTAGGGGCAAGGTTGCTACGTGAAGCTTTCTTT. Amino acid sequence: CASSLGARLLREAFF.

Written as DNA, the CDR3 is TGCGCCAGCAGCTTGGTGCGGGAGCGGGAGGGCCTCAGAGATACGCAGTATTTT. It is translated as CASSLVREREGLRDTQYF. The chain combines TRBV5-1 with TRBJ2-3; 10 bases match TRBD2. J was trimmed by 5 bases and V by 0 bases; bases with no gene match: 12. In germline, CDR1 is SGHRS, CDR2 YFSETQ. The CDR3 covers 18 residues.

The chain employs TRBV6-5 and TRBJ1-1; tentatively, D is TRBD1 (5 bases). This CDR3 is built from 12 residues. Trimming pared 10 bases from V and 10 bases from J, leaving 19 bases between. Germline assignment: CDR1 MNHEY and CDR2 SVGAGI. The CDR3 region has the DNA TGTGCCACCCAGCCAGGGCCAGCACGAGCTTTCTTT. This encodes CATQPGPARAFF.

This clone was seen a single time. This chain joins TRBV27 and TRBJ1-6; 10 nucleotides align to TRBD1. Germline V gives CDR1 MNHEY, CDR2 SMNVEV (reference sequence). J gave up 8 bases and V 7 bases, and 5 bases lay outside the gene matches. The CDR3 totals 14 residues. The CDR3 loop is CASTTGQGHSPLHF. CDR3 nucleotide sequence: TGTGCCAGCACTACGGGACAGGGGCATTCACCCCTCCACTTT.

V and J are TRBV29-1 and TRBJ1-1; D ambiguous. This CDR3 comprises 11 residues. V lost 4 bases to trimming and J lost 5 bases, with 8 bases between them. Germline V gene data show CDR1 as SQVTM and CDR2 as ANQGSEA. The CDR3 coding sequence is TGCAGCGTTGTAGGGCAGACTGAAGCTTTCTTT. Its protein is CSVVGQTEAFF.